The 12 T cell receptor beta chains given below trace back to one sample, sequenced in a study of Ad26.COV2.S vaccination and SARS-CoV-2 variants. The treatment is: approximately 18 received Ad26.COV2.S at low or high dose, single or two shots; about 5 received placebo; per-sample allocation not given. Specimens were obtained on day 63 following the first vaccine or placebo injection. Profiling relied on immunoSEQ multiplex PCR, and the TCRdb table lists in-frame clones only, not all of them. The sample contains 300,000 to 400,000 clones, roughly 90% of which appear only once. This material consisted of peripheral blood, taken in a trial of Ad26.COV2.S vaccine versus placebo. The receptors were sampled from a person between 18 and 65 years old who received the Ad26.COV2.S COVID-19 vaccine or a placebo.

The chain recombines TRBV7-9 with TRBJ1-1; D possibly corresponds to TRBD1 (6 bases). The CDR3 runs 14 residues. Trimming took off 11 bases at V and 8 bases at J, with 24 bases between the two ends. Germline CDR1 is SEHNR and CDR2 is FQNEAQ (reference sequence). CDR3 DNA: TGTGCCGGGGATGGGACATCTTTAGCCCTAGAAGCTTTCTTT. This translates into CAGDGTSLALEAFF.

The chain has TRBV10-3 and TRBJ2-5; 8 bases line up with TRBD2. Germline V gene data show CDR1 as ENHRY and CDR2 as SYGVKD. The junction had 6 bases not matched to a gene; V was cut back by 8 bases and J by 4 bases. The CDR3 is 13 amino acids. Here the CDR3 reads CAIGSGGRETQYF. CDR3 DNA sequence: TGTGCCATCGGATCGGGGGGGAGAGAGACCCAGTACTTC.

V is TRBV27 and J is TRBJ2-1; D might be TRBD1 or TRBD2, each matching 5 bases. Per germline, CDR1 MNHEY and CDR2 SMNVEV (reference sequence). The CDR3 totals 14 residues. Trimming stripped 1 base from V and 5 bases from J, with 9 bases between. The CDR3 protein is CASSLWDRNNEQFF. The CDR3 DNA follows: TGTGCCAGCAGTTTATGGGACCGTAACAATGAGCAGTTCTTC.

This sequence joins TRBV3-1 (or the pseudogene TRBV3-2) and TRBJ1-6, with 10 bases that match TRBD1. V lost 5 bases to trimming and J lost 8 bases; unmatched junction nucleotides: 18. CDR1 is LGHDT and CDR2 is YNNKEL in the germline V gene (reference sequence). The CDR3 spans 19 residues. CDR3 nucleotide sequence: TGTGCCAGCAGCGCTCGCCCGGGGGACAGGGGACCTTCGGATTCACCCCTCCACTTT. Residues: CASSARPGDRGPSDSPLHF.

V gene TRBV29-1 combines with J gene TRBJ2-1; possibly TRBD1 or TRBD2 for D (6 bases each). CDR3 length equals 14 residues. Germline loops: CDR1 SQVTM, CDR2 ANQGSEA. The DNA for the CDR3 is TGCAGGCTGCCGAGAGACGGGGGCAAGGATGAGCAGTTCTTC. Translation gives CRLPRDGGKDEQFF.

The chain has TRBV18 and TRBJ1-4; D uncertain. CDR1 and CDR2 from the germline V gene are KGHSH and LQKENI. The CDR3 contains 14 residues. The V end was cut by 3 bases, the J end by 4 bases, with 9 bases between. The CDR3 is CASSPGSLNEKLFF. DNA for the CDR3: TGTGCCAGCTCACCGGGCAGCCTTAATGAAAAACTGTTTTTT.

For this clone: Other DNA sequences in this sample translate to the same CDR3. This chain links TRBV5-1 with TRBJ1-5, with D uncertain. Germline CDR1 SGHRS, CDR2 YFSETQ. The CDR3 has 13 residues. V was trimmed by 2 bases and J by 0 bases, leaving 3 bases between them. The CDR3, as DNA: TGCGCCAGCAGCTTAGATAGCAATCAGCCCCAGCATTTT. This translates into CASSLDSNQPQHF.

The V and J genes are TRBV19 and TRBJ1-2; TRBD1 matches at 8 bases. The ends lost 6 bases at V and 6 bases at J; junction bases unmatched: 9. Germline V gives CDR1 LNHDA, CDR2 SQIVND (reference sequence). The CDR3 runs 14 residues. The CDR3, as DNA: TGTGCCAGTAGAAGACAGGGGCATGATCATGGCTACACCTTC. Its protein product is CASRRQGHDHGYTF.

The chain recombines TRBV7-2 with TRBJ1-1, with D possibly TRBD1 on 5 matching bases. V lost 1 base and J lost 3, with 12 bases in between. This CDR3 has 15 amino acids. The germline V gene has CDR1 SGHTA and CDR2 FQGNSA. CDR3 in amino acids: CASSLETVGYTEAFF. The CDR3 DNA reads as TGTGCCAGCAGCTTAGAGACAGTGGGGTACACTGAAGCTTTCTTT. The complete variable domain, with remaining parts taken from reference TRBV7-2 and TRBJ1-1, reads GAGVSQSPSNKVTEKGKDVELRCDPISGHTALYWYRQSLGQGLEFLIYFQGNSAPDKSGLPSDRFSAERTGGSVSTLTIQRTQQEDSAVYLCASSLETVGYTEAFFGQGTRLTVV.

In this sample, this clone turned up a few times. The V call is TRBV6-5, the J call TRBJ1-1; D is unresolved. CDR1 is MNHEY and CDR2 is SVGAGI in the germline V gene. This CDR3 region has 15 residues. V was pared by 0 bases and J by 0 bases, with 8 bases between. CDR3 region: CASSYSGFMNTEAFF. CDR3 coding DNA: TGTGCCAGCAGTTACTCCGGCTTCATGAACACTGAAGCTTTCTTT.

This clone has just one count. The chain has TRBV21-1 and TRBJ2-7; whether TRBD1, the table's D call, matches the DNA was not checked. TRBV21-1 is annotated as a pseudogene. This CDR3 has 15 amino acids. CDR3 loop: CASSKARQGTYEQYF. In DNA, the CDR3 is TGTGCCAGCAGCAAAGCCCGACAGGGGACCTACGAGCAGTACTTC.

The gene calls are TRBV6-4 and TRBJ2-1; 9 bases line up with TRBD1. J was trimmed by 3 bases and V by 5 bases; bases with no gene match: 5. The CDR3 totals 15 residues. The germline V gene encodes CDR1 MRHNA and CDR2 SNTAGT. The CDR3 coding sequence is TGTGCCAGCAGTCCGGGACAGGGTGGCTACAATGAGCAGTTCTTC. It is translated as CASSPGQGGYNEQFF.